The 7 T cell receptor beta chains reported below all come from one sample, sequenced in a study of cytomegalovirus exposure and HLA in healthy donors. PCR amplification relied on 60 Vbeta primers (plus 13 Jbeta primers). Using immunoSEQ multiplex PCR, the repertoire was profiled, and TCRdb retains in-frame clones only, with some absent. This listing includes 65,000 to 90,000 clones. The source material was PBMCs. The source is a man between 35 and 55 years old in good health and CMV-seronegative.

The rearrangement uses TRBV7-9 and TRBJ1-3; 7 bases are a match to TRBD1. The V and J ends lost 5 bases and 4 bases, in that order; junction bases with no gene match: 5. The CDR3 has 14 residues. CDR1 and CDR2 (germline): SEHNR, FQNEAQ (reference sequence). CDR3 coding DNA: TGTGCCAGCAGCACCCAGACAGGGGGAAACACCATATATTTT. Translating it yields CASSTQTGGNTIYF.

The chain is built from TRBV4-1 and TRBJ1-1; D might be TRBD1 (5 bases). Germline CDR1 reads MGHRA; CDR2 reads YSYEKL. The CDR3 sequence is 15 residues long. V was pared by 2 bases and J by 0 bases, with 10 bases between. The CDR3 DNA reads TGCGCCAGCAGCCAAATGGGGGGGGTGAACACTGAAGCTTTCTTT. Its translation is CASSQMGGVNTEAFF.

The chain couples TRBV5-6 to TRBJ1-1, with D hard to call. The CDR3 has 14 residues. The germline V and J ends were trimmed by 0 bases and 4 bases, with 10 bases remaining between them. Germline CDR1 is SGHDT and CDR2 is YYEEEE. CDR3 loop: CASSLGFSGTEAFF. CDR3 sequence (DNA): TGTGCCAGCAGCTTGGGTTTCTCGGGCACTGAAGCTTTCTTT.

As concerns this clone: Distinct nucleotide sequences in the sample also encode this CDR3. V and J are TRBV9 and TRBJ1-1; 9 nucleotides agree with TRBD1. The germline CDR1 and CDR2 sequences are SGDLS and YYNGEE. The length of the CDR3 is 14 residues. With V trimmed by 3 bases and J by 1 base, 1 base remained unmatched. In DNA, the CDR3 is TGTGCCAGCAGCGCGGGACAGGGGAACACTGAAGCTTTCTTT. Translation: CASSAGQGNTEAFF.

The rearrangement joins TRBV4-1 to TRBJ1-5; D remains ambiguous. The CDR3 has 14 amino acids. The ends were cut back, 4 bases at V and 6 bases at J, with 13 bases in the middle. Germline V CDR1 and CDR2: MGHRA, YSYEKL. The CDR3 spells CASSPGQEGQPQHF. DNA of the CDR3: TGCGCCAGCAGCCCCGGCCAGGAGGGTCAGCCCCAGCATTTT.

The rearrangement joins TRBV30 to TRBJ2-3; 13 nucleotides match TRBD2. Germline-derived CDR1 and CDR2 are GTSNPN and SVGIG (reference sequence). Trimming removed 2 bases from V and 5 bases from J; junction bases left unmatched: 7. This CDR3 region has 16 residues. This CDR3 is CAWSLGTSGAGDTQYF. CDR3 DNA sequence: TGTGCCTGGAGTCTGGGGACTAGCGGGGCTGGAGATACGCAGTATTTT. Full variable domain (outside the CDR3, taken from reference TRBV30 and TRBJ2-3): SQTIHQWPATLVQPVGSPLSLECTVEGTSNPNLYWYRQAAGRGLQLLFYSVGIGQISSEVPQNLSASRPQDRQFILSSKKLLLSDSGFYLCAWSLGTSGAGDTQYFGPGTRLTVL.

The genes are TRBV19 and TRBJ2-1; 12 bases match TRBD2. The V gene's germline CDR1 is LNHDA and CDR2 SQIVND (reference sequence). The CDR3 sequence is 17 residues long. The J segment lost 3 bases and the V segment lost 5 bases, leaving 8 bases of the junction unmatched. This chain's CDR3 is CASSGASGGAVYNEQFF. Here the CDR3 DNA reads TGTGCCAGTAGTGGCGCTAGCGGGGGGGCTGTCTACAATGAGCAGTTCTTC.